Below are 27 T cell receptor beta chains sequenced from a single sample in a study of blood T cells in healthy people across ages. The use of a sample-barcoded 5' primer and a J-beta primer mix characterized a second PCR of roughly 6 to 11 cycles. TCRdb redid the calling of the 5' RACE reads with MiXCR, one entry per CDR3 protein. The sample carries 1.5 million or so distinct CDR3 sequences, around 40% recorded once. Source material: blood. The receptors derive from a woman between 18 and 30 years old in good health.

The V gene is TRBV12-3 or TRBV12-4, the J gene TRBJ2-5; TRBD2 matches at 12 bases. V lost 6 bases to trimming and J lost 1 base; unmatched junction nucleotides: 3. The CDR3 extends over 15 amino acids. The CDR3 spells CASRQTSGGQETQYF. The CDR3, as DNA: TGTGCCAGCAGACAGACTAGCGGGGGCCAAGAGACCCAGTACTTC.

This clonotype was observed a handful of times. This chain links TRBV12-3 or TRBV12-4 with TRBJ1-5; TRBD1 matches 8 bases. V lost 7 bases to trimming and J lost 6 bases; unmatched junction nucleotides: 8. This CDR3 region has 14 residues. CDR3 residues: CASNTQGAGQPQHF. CDR3 nucleotides: TGTGCCAGCAATACCCAGGGGGCTGGTCAGCCCCAGCATTTT.

In its sample, this clonotype was seen a few times. The chain is built from TRBV20-1 and TRBJ2-1; a weak D match, TRBD2 (5 bases). Germline assignment: CDR1 DFQATT and CDR2 SNEGSKA (reference sequence). V lost 6 bases to trimming and J lost 8 bases, with 20 bases between them. The CDR3 extends over 14 amino acids. CDR3 protein: CSARERTHRDEQFF. Here the CDR3 DNA reads TGCAGTGCCCGGGAAAGGACCCATCGGGATGAGCAGTTCTTC.

The rearrangement joins TRBV9 to TRBJ2-2, with D uncertain. Trimming took 0 bases from V and 11 from J, leaving 11 bases between them. The CDR3 is made up of 13 amino acids. Germline CDR1 and CDR2: SGDLS and YYNGEE. CDR3 amino acids: CASSVDPLGELFF. The CDR3 DNA is TGTGCCAGCAGCGTAGACCCTCTAGGCGAGCTGTTTTTT. The full variable domain, its missing parts supplied by reference TRBV9 and TRBJ2-2, is DSGVTQTPKHLITATGQRVTLRCSPRSGDLSVYWYQQSLDQGLQFLIQYYNGEERAKGNILERFSAQQFPDLHSELNLSSLELGDSALYFCASSVDPLGELFFGEGSRLTVL.

V and J are TRBV12-3 or TRBV12-4 and TRBJ2-5; no clear D gene. This CDR3 is 13 amino acids long. The V end was cut by 4 bases, the J end by 11 bases, with 17 bases between. The CDR3 loop reads CASSSRRVDEQYF. The CDR3 DNA follows: TGTGCCAGCAGTTCAAGGAGAGTCGATGAGCAGTACTTC.

In its sample, this clonotype was seen a few times. The CDR3 loop reads CASSLTGLSNEQYF. DNA of the CDR3: TGTGCCAGCAGCTTGACGGGTCTGTCCAACGAGCAGTACTTC. The V and J genes are TRBV7-8 and TRBJ2-5; D remains unclear. The J call is doubtful: the DNA matches TRBJ2-7 better. The CDR3 is 14 residues long. Germline V gene lookup returns CDR1 SGHVS and CDR2 FQNEAQ.

The J gene is TRBJ1-6, the V gene TRBV29-1, with 8 bases matching TRBD1. Looked up from germline, CDR1 is SQVTM and CDR2 is ANQGSEA. The CDR3 covers 13 residues. V dropped 4 bases and J dropped 7; count of bases not matched to a gene: 3. The CDR3 region has the DNA TGCAGCGTTGGGTGGGACAGGAATTCACCCCTCCACTTT. Protein product: CSVGWDRNSPLHF.

The chain joins TRBV6-6 to TRBJ1-1; 9 bases are a match to TRBD1. Unmatched junction bases numbered 12, after V lost 4 bases and J lost 3 bases. This CDR3 spans 17 amino acids. Germline lookup yields CDR1 MNHNY and CDR2 SVGAGI (reference sequence). The chain's CDR3 is CASSSLGQGGRDTEAFF. The CDR3 coding sequence is TGTGCCAGCAGTTCCTTGGGACAGGGTGGTAGGGACACTGAAGCTTTCTTT.

This clonotype showed up many times. The chain carries TRBV7-6 and TRBJ2-1; D is uncertain. Trimming removed 6 bases from V and 4 bases from J, with 7 bases in between. CDR1 and CDR2 from the germline V gene are SGHVS and FNYEAQ. This CDR3 contains 12 residues. The CDR3 region is CASSSLYNEQFF. CDR3 coding DNA: TGTGCCAGCAGTTCTTTGTACAATGAGCAGTTCTTC.

The table lists this clonotype with a few counts. The rearrangement uses TRBV11-2 and TRBJ2-6, with 15 nucleotides matching TRBD2. J was trimmed by 4 bases and V by 1 base; bases with no gene match: 11. The V gene's germline CDR1 is SGHAT and CDR2 FQNNGV. There are 21 residues in the CDR3. CDR3 nucleotides: TGTGCCAGCAGCTTAGTTGGACTAGCGGGAGGGCTCCTAGGAGGGGCCAACGTCCTGACTTTC. Its protein product is CASSLVGLAGGLLGGANVLTF.

This clonotype was detected many times. This chain links TRBV7-2 with TRBJ2-3, with 7 bases matching TRBD1. The germline CDR1 and CDR2 sequences are SGHTA and FQGNSA. The CDR3 is 15 residues long. V lost 2 bases and J lost 3; bases outside the gene matches: 5. The CDR3: CASSLRQGVTDTQYF. In DNA form, the CDR3 reads TGTGCCAGCAGCTTAAGACAGGGCGTGACAGATACGCAGTATTTT.

Here the CDR3 DNA reads TGCGCCAGCAGCAGAGGGGGCGAGGATACGCAGTATTTT. This translates into CASSRGGEDTQYF. J is TRBJ2-3 and V is TRBV5-1, with 7 bases that match TRBD1. This CDR3 is 13 amino acids long. V lost 4 bases, J lost 6 bases, and 5 bases stayed unmatched. The germline CDR1 and CDR2 sequences are SGHRS and YFSETQ.

The CDR3 reads CSVEGLAGSGQYF. The CDR3 DNA reads TGCAGCGTTGAAGGACTAGCGGGGTCGGGGCAGTATTTT. The chain joins TRBV29-1 to TRBJ2-3, with 11 bases aligning to TRBD2. The trim removed 1 base at V and 11 bases at J, leaving 5 bases unmatched. Germline assignment: CDR1 SQVTM and CDR2 ANQGSEA. This CDR3 is 13 amino acids long.

This clonotype was observed a single time. The genes are TRBV5-1 and TRBJ2-5, with D perhaps being TRBD1 or TRBD2 (6 bases each). The V end was cut by 5 bases, the J end by 11 bases, with 25 bases between. The CDR3 is 15 amino acids. The germline V gene encodes CDR1 SGHRS and CDR2 YFSETQ. The CDR3 region is CASRTRTDAYNEQYF. The CDR3 coding sequence is TGCGCCAGCAGGACTAGGACAGACGCCTACAATGAGCAGTACTTC.

The chain employs TRBV12-3 or TRBV12-4 and TRBJ1-2; maybe TRBD1 (6 bases). Trimming stripped 6 bases from V and 7 bases from J, with 21 bases between. The CDR3 contains 15 residues. The DNA for the CDR3 is TGTGCCAGCAGCCCAGTACAAACAGGGTCTAGTGGCTACACCTTC. Amino acid sequence: CASSPVQTGSSGYTF.

J is TRBJ1-2 and V is TRBV5-5; 8 bases are a match to TRBD1. Germline loops: CDR1 SGHKS, CDR2 YYEKEE (reference sequence). The CDR3 contains 16 residues. The V and J ends lost 0 bases and 6 bases, in that order; junction bases with no gene match: 10. The CDR3 region has the DNA TGTGCCAGCAGCTTGGAGGGAGGACAGGGTGAGAATGGCTACACCTTC. Protein sequence: CASSLEGGQGENGYTF.

The gene calls are TRBV11-2 and TRBJ2-5, with D perhaps TRBD2 (7 bases). Germline V gene lookup returns CDR1 SGHAT and CDR2 FQNNGV. Trimming removed 5 bases from V and 3 bases from J, with 16 bases in between. The CDR3 spans 15 residues. CDR3 nucleotides: TGTGCCAGCAGCCTAGGGGAAGGGGGGGAAGAGACCCAGTACTTC. Residues: CASSLGEGGEETQYF.

V usage is TRBV29-1 and J usage is TRBJ2-3; 9 nucleotides line up with TRBD1. Trimming took 5 bases from V and 3 from J; bases not matched to a gene: 6. Germline values: CDR1 SQVTM, CDR2 ANQGSEA. The CDR3 sequence is 14 residues long. CDR3 bases: TGCAGCGTTCGGGACAGGGAAAAAACAGATACGCAGTATTTT. Its translation: CSVRDREKTDTQYF.

This clonotype has only one observation. The chain recombines TRBV3-1 with TRBJ2-7; 10 nucleotides line up with TRBD1. The ends lost 0 bases at V and 5 bases at J; junction bases unmatched: 10. Germline assignment: CDR1 LGHDT and CDR2 YNNKEL (reference sequence). The CDR3 covers 17 residues. CDR3 DNA sequence: TGTGCCAGCAGCCAAGATCTTAAGGGGACAGGGGTCGACGAGCAGTACTTC. It translates to CASSQDLKGTGVDEQYF.

In this sample, this clonotype turned up a few times. The chain links TRBV12-3 or TRBV12-4 to TRBJ2-1, with TRBD1 matching 10 bases. This CDR3 region has 15 residues. The junction had 8 bases not matched to a gene; V was cut back by 3 bases and J by 9 bases. This chain's CDR3 is CASSFQGQGVGEQFF. CDR3 DNA sequence: TGTGCCAGCAGTTTCCAAGGACAGGGGGTAGGTGAGCAGTTCTTC.

This clonotype turned up a few times. The J gene is TRBJ2-7, the V gene TRBV9; TRBD2 aligns across 8 bases. CDR3 size: 15 residues. Trimming took 0 bases from V and 1 from J; bases not matched to a gene: 3. Germline-derived CDR1 and CDR2 are SGDLS and YYNGEE. The CDR3 DNA is TGTGCCAGCAGCGTAGGACTAGCGAGTTCCTACGAGCAGTACTTC. Residues: CASSVGLASSYEQYF.

This chain links TRBV12-3 or TRBV12-4 with TRBJ1-1; D gene unclear. Trimming stripped 5 bases from V and 1 base from J, with 11 bases between. CDR3 length: 14 residues. The CDR3 DNA reads as TGTGCCAGCAGTACCCATCCTGGGAACACTGAAGCTTTCTTT. As protein: CASSTHPGNTEAFF.

In its sample, this clonotype was seen a few times. The V gene is TRBV27, the J gene TRBJ2-1; TRBD1 might be the D (6 bases). This CDR3 is 14 amino acids long. Germline V CDR1 and CDR2: MNHEY, SMNVEV (reference sequence). The V end was cut by 4 bases, the J end by 5 bases, with 12 bases between. CDR3 nucleotide sequence: TGTGCCAGCAGTTGGGCAGGGGCAGACAATGAGCAGTTCTTC. Protein product: CASSWAGADNEQFF.

Only one count was recorded for this clonotype. The chain carries TRBV29-1 and TRBJ2-3; 8 nucleotides align to TRBD1. Germline V gene data show CDR1 as SQVTM and CDR2 as ANQGSEA. V was clipped by 4 bases and J by 3 bases; unmatched bases: 12. The CDR3 extends over 16 amino acids. CDR3 residues: CSVVYWGQEPTDTQYF. In nucleotides, the CDR3 is TGCAGCGTTGTTTATTGGGGACAGGAGCCTACAGATACGCAGTATTTT.

The chain has TRBV30 and TRBJ2-7; the D call may be TRBD1 or TRBD2 (5 bases each). V was trimmed by 1 base and J by 2 bases, leaving 15 bases between them. The CDR3 has 15 residues. Germline V gene lookup returns CDR1 GTSNPN and CDR2 SVGIG (reference sequence). CDR3 DNA: TGTGCCTGGAGTGGCCGGGTTGGGGACCCCTACGAGCAGTACTTC. Its protein is CAWSGRVGDPYEQYF.

This clonotype was seen at least ten times. The chain has TRBV13 and TRBJ1-2; 8 positions match TRBD1. CDR3 length equals 15 residues. The V segment lost 5 bases and the J segment 0 bases; nucleotides outside the gene matches: 5. The germline CDR1 and CDR2 sequences are PRHDT and FYEKMQ (reference sequence). CDR3 DNA sequence: TGTGCCAGCAGCACATGGACAGGGACTAACTATGGCTACACCTTC. It translates to CASSTWTGTNYGYTF.

The chain recombines TRBV4-1 with TRBJ1-1; a weak D match, TRBD1 (6 bases). Trimming cost V 4 bases and J 1 base, with 19 bases left between them. Germline CDR1 MGHRA, CDR2 YSYEKL. The CDR3 is made up of 17 amino acids. CDR3 in amino acids: CASSPYPPAGANTEAFF. In DNA, the CDR3 is TGCGCCAGCAGCCCTTATCCCCCCGCAGGGGCGAACACTGAAGCTTTCTTT.